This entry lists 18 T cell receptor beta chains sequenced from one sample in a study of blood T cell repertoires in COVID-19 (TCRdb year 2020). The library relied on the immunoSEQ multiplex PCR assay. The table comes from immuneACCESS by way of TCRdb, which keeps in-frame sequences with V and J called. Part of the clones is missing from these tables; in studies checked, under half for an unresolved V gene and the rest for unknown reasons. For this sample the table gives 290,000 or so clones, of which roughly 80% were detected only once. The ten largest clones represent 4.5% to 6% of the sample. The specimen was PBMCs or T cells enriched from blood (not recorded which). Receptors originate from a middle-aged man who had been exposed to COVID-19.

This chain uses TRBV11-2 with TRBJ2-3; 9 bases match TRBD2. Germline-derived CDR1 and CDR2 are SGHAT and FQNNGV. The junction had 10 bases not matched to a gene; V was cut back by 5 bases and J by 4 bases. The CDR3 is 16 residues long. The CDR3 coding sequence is TGTGCCAGCAGCCCCCAGTTAGCGGGAGTGGCAGATACGCAGTATTTT. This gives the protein CASSPQLAGVADTQYF.

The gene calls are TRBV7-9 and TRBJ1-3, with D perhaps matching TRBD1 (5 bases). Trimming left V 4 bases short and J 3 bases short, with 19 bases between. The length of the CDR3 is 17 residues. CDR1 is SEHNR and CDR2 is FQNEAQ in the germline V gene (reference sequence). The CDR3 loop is CASSSRDRGINGNTIYF. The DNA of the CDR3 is TGTGCCAGCAGCTCTCGTGACCGGGGGATTAATGGAAACACCATATATTTT.

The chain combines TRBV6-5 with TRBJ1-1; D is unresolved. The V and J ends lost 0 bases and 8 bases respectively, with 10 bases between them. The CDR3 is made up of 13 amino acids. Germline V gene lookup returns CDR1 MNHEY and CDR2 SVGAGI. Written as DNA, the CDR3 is TGTGCCAGCAGTTACTCGAGGCAGCTAGAAGCTTTCTTT. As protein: CASSYSRQLEAFF.

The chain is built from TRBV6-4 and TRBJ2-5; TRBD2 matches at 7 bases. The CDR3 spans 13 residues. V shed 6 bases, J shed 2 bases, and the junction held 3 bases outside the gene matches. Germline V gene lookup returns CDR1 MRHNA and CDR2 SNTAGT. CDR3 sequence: CASRASGQETQYF. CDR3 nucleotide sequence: TGTGCCAGCAGAGCTAGCGGACAAGAGACCCAGTACTTC.

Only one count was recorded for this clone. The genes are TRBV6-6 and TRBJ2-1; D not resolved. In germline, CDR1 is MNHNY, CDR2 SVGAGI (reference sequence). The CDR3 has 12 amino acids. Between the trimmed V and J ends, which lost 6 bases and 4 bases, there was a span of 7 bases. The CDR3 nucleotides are TGTGCCAGCAGCACGACATACAATGAGCAGTTCTTC. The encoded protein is CASSTTYNEQFF.

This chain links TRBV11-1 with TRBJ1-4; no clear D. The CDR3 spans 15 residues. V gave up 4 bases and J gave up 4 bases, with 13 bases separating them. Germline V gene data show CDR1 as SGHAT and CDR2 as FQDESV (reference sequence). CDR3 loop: CASSSRGGSNEKLFF. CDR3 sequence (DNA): TGTGCCAGCAGCTCCCGCGGAGGGAGTAATGAAAAACTGTTTTTT.

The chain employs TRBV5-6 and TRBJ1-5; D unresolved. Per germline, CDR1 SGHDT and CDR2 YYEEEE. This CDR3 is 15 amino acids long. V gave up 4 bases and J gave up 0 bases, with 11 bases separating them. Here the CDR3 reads CASSPIRGSNQPQHF. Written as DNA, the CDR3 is TGTGCCAGCAGCCCAATACGGGGTAGCAATCAGCCCCAGCATTTT.

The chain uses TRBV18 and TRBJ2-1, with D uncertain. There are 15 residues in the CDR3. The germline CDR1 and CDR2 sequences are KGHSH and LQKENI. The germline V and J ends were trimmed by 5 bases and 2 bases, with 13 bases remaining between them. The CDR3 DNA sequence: TGTGCCAGCTCATTTTCTCAGCGTACCTACAATGAGCAGTTCTTC. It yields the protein CASSFSQRTYNEQFF. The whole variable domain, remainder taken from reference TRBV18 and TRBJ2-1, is NAGVMQNPRHLVRRRGQEARLRCSPMKGHSHVYWYRQLPEEGLKFMVYLQKENIIDESGMPKERFSAEFPKEGPSILRIQQVVRGDSAAYFCASSFSQRTYNEQFFGPGTRLTVL.

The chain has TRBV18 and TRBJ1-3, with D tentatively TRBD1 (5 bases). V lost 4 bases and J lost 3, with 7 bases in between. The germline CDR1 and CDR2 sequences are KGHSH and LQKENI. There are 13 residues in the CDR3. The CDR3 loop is CASSRGDGNTIYF. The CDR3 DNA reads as TGTGCCAGCTCACGGGGCGATGGAAACACCATATATTTT.

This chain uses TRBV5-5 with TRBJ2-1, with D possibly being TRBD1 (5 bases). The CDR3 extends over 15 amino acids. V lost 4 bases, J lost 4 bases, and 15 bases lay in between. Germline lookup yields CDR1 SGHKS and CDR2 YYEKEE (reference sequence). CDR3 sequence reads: CASSARGYGYNEQFF. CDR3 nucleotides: TGTGCCAGCAGCGCTAGGGGATACGGTTACAATGAGCAGTTCTTC.

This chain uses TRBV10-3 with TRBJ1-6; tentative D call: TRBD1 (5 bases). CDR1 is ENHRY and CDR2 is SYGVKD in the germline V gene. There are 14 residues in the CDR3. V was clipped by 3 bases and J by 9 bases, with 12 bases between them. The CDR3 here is CAISDDHRLSPLHF. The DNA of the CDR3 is TGTGCCATCAGTGACGACCACAGGCTTTCACCCCTCCACTTT.

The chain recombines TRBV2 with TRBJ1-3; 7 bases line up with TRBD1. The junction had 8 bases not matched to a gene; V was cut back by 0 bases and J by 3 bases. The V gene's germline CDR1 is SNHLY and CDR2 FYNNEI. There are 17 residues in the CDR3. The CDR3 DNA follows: TGTGCCAGCAGTGAAGCCGTCGAGGGGGCCCTTGGAAACACCATATATTTT. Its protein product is CASSEAVEGALGNTIYF.

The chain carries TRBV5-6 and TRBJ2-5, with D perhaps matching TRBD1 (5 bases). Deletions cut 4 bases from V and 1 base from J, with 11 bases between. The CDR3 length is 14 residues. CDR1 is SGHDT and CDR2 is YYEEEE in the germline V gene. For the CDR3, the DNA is TGTGCCAGCAGCGGAAAGGACACCCAAGAGACCCAGTACTTC. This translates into CASSGKDTQETQYF.

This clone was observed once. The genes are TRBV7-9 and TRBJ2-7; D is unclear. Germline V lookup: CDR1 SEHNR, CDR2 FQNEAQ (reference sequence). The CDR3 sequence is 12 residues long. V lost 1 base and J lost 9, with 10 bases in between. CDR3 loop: CASSLDFLWQYF. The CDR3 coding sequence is TGTGCCAGCAGCTTAGACTTTCTTTGGCAGTACTTC.

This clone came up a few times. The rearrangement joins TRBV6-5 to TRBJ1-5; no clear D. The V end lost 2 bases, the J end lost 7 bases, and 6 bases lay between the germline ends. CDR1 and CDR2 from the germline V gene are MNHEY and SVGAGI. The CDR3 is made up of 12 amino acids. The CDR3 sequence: CASSYTGQPQHF. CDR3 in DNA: TGTGCCAGCAGTTACACGGGGCAGCCCCAGCATTTT.

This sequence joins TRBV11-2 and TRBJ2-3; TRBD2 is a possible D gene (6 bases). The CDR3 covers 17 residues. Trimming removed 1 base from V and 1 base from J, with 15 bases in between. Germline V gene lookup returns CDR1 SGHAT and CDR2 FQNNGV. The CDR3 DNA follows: TGTGCCAGCAGCTTAGGGCAACTAGCCCCAGGCACAGATACGCAGTATTTT. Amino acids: CASSLGQLAPGTDTQYF.

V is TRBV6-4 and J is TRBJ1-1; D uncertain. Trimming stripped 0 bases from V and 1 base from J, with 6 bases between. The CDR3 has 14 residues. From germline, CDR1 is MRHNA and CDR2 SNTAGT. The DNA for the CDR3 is TGTGCCAGCAGTGACTCGAACAGGAACACTGAAGCTTTCTTT. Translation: CASSDSNRNTEAFF.

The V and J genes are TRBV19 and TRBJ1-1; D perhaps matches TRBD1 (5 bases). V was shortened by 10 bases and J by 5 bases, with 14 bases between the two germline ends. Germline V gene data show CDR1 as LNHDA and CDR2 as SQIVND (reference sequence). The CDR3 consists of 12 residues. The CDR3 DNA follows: TGTGCCACCATAGGGGCCGTAACTGAAGCTTTCTTT. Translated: CATIGAVTEAFF.